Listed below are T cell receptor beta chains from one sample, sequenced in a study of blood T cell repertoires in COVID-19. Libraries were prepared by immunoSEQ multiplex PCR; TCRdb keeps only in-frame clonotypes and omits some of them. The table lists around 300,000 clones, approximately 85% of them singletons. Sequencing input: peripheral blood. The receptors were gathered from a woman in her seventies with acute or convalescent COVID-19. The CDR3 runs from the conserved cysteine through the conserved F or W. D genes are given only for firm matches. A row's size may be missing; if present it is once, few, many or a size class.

cdr3_nt: TGTGCCAGCTCACCAATGCCAGGGGCCGCTCTGTACCAAGAGACCCAGTACTTC
cdr3_aa: CASSPMPGAALYQETQYF
d_call: NA
clone_size: NA
v_call: TRBV18
j_call: TRBJ2-5

cdr3_nt: TGTGCCAGCTCACCGGGCAGACAGTTCTACGAGCAGTACTTC
cdr3_aa: CASSPGRQFYEQYF
d_call: NA
clone_size: NA
v_call: TRBV18
j_call: TRBJ2-7

cdr3_nt: TGTGCCAGCAGACTAGGACAGCTGGGGGCCAACGTCCTGACTTTC
cdr3_aa: CASRLGQLGANVLTF
d_call: NA
clone_size: NA
v_call: TRBV6-5
j_call: TRBJ2-6

cdr3_nt: TGTGCCAGCAGTTATCCAGGCTTGAACACTGAAGCTTTCTTT
cdr3_aa: CASSYPGLNTEAFF
d_call: NA
clone_size: few
v_call: TRBV6-2/TRBV6-3
j_call: TRBJ1-1

cdr3_nt: TGCGCCAGCAGCCAGATGGGGACAGGGCTACTCTATGGCTACACCTTC
cdr3_aa: CASSQMGTGLLYGYTF
d_call: TRBD1
clone_size: NA
v_call: TRBV4-1
j_call: TRBJ1-2

cdr3_nt: TGTGCCAGCAGCCCGAGCGAAGCGACAGTCAGGGCTGGTGAGCAGTACTTC
cdr3_aa: CASSPSEATVRAGEQYF
d_call: NA
clone_size: once
v_call: TRBV9
j_call: TRBJ2-7

cdr3_nt: TGTGCCAGCAGTGAGCGTCTAGCGGAGACCCAGTACTTC
cdr3_aa: CASSERLAETQYF
d_call: NA
clone_size: NA
v_call: TRBV2
j_call: TRBJ2-5

cdr3_nt: TGCGCCAGCATAGGTCGGGCTCGGGGCACTGAAGCTTTCTTT
cdr3_aa: CASIGRARGTEAFF
d_call: NA
clone_size: NA
v_call: TRBV10-2
j_call: TRBJ1-1

cdr3_nt: TGTGCCAGCAGCCTCGATGGGGCCAGCTCGAGACGCACAGATACGCAGTATTTT
cdr3_aa: CASSLDGASSRRTDTQYF
d_call: NA
clone_size: NA
v_call: TRBV3-1/TRBV3-2
j_call: TRBJ2-3

cdr3_nt: TGCGCCAGCAGCCCGGGGACAGGGGGCGAAGAGACCCAGTACTTC
cdr3_aa: CASSPGTGGEETQYF
d_call: TRBD1
clone_size: once
v_call: TRBV5-1
j_call: TRBJ2-5

cdr3_nt: TGTGCCAGCAGTCAACAAACCAGCGGGGGTTCAAGAGGGGTGACCCAGTACTTC
cdr3_aa: CASSQQTSGGSRGVTQYF
d_call: TRBD2
clone_size: NA
v_call: TRBV6-6
j_call: TRBJ2-5

cdr3_nt: TGTGCCGCCAACAGGGAATTAGGTAAAAATGAGCAGTTCTTC
cdr3_aa: CAANRELGKNEQFF
d_call: NA
clone_size: NA
v_call: TRBV6-6
j_call: TRBJ2-1

cdr3_nt: TGTGCCAGCAGCTTTCCATCCCCGGGGGGAGATACGCAGTATTTT
cdr3_aa: CASSFPSPGGDTQYF
d_call: TRBD2
clone_size: NA
v_call: TRBV11-2
j_call: TRBJ2-3

cdr3_nt: TGTGCCACCAGTGCGGGGGGGGCAAGCAATCAGCCCCAGCATTTT
cdr3_aa: CATSAGGASNQPQHF
d_call: NA
clone_size: NA
v_call: TRBV24-1
j_call: TRBJ1-5

cdr3_nt: TGTGCCAGCATGGCGTCGGGTACGACCGGGGAGCTGTTTTTT
cdr3_aa: CASMASGTTGELFF
d_call: NA
clone_size: few
v_call: TRBV6-6
j_call: TRBJ2-2

cdr3_nt: TGTGCCAGCCTCCCCCGTCCCGGCACAGATACGCAGTATTTT
cdr3_aa: CASLPRPGTDTQYF
d_call: NA
clone_size: NA
v_call: TRBV5-4
j_call: TRBJ2-3

cdr3_nt: TGTGCCAGCTCACGGACTGGACAGAGACTCGAGAATGAGCAGTTCTTC
cdr3_aa: CASSRTGQRLENEQFF
d_call: NA
clone_size: NA
v_call: TRBV18
j_call: TRBJ2-1

cdr3_nt: TGTGCCAGCAGTGAAAGACGGGACTATGGCTACACCTTC
cdr3_aa: CASSERRDYGYTF
d_call: NA
clone_size: NA
v_call: TRBV6-1
j_call: TRBJ1-2

cdr3_nt: TGTGCCAGCAGTTTCCAGGGAAATGGCTACACCTTC
cdr3_aa: CASSFQGNGYTF
d_call: NA
clone_size: NA
v_call: TRBV3-1/TRBV3-2
j_call: TRBJ1-2

cdr3_nt: TGTGCCAGCAGCCTGGACAGGCTGAACACTGAAGCTTTCTTT
cdr3_aa: CASSLDRLNTEAFF
d_call: TRBD1
clone_size: NA
v_call: TRBV5-6
j_call: TRBJ1-1

cdr3_nt: TGCAGTGCTAGTGGGCGGGGGGCAAGAGAAAAACTGTTTTTT
cdr3_aa: CSASGRGAREKLFF
d_call: NA
clone_size: NA
v_call: TRBV20-1
j_call: TRBJ1-4

cdr3_nt: TGTGCCAGCTCCCAAGGGAGGATGGGCAATCAGCCCCAGCATTTT
cdr3_aa: CASSQGRMGNQPQHF
d_call: NA
clone_size: NA
v_call: TRBV5-6
j_call: TRBJ1-5

cdr3_nt: TGTGCCAGTAGTAGGACAGGGGTTCGGAATCAGCCCCAGCATTTT
cdr3_aa: CASSRTGVRNQPQHF
d_call: TRBD1
clone_size: once
v_call: TRBV19
j_call: TRBJ1-5

cdr3_nt: TGCAGCGTGATCCGGGACAGGCAAAATTCACCCCTCCACTTT
cdr3_aa: CSVIRDRQNSPLHF
d_call: TRBD1
clone_size: NA
v_call: TRBV29-1
j_call: TRBJ1-6

cdr3_nt: TGTGCCAGCAAATGGACAGGACAGGGAAACACCATATATTTT
cdr3_aa: CASKWTGQGNTIYF
d_call: TRBD1
clone_size: NA
v_call: TRBV2
j_call: TRBJ1-3

cdr3_nt: TGTGCCAGCAGTGAAGCGAGGGCTGTGGAGACCCAGTACTTC
cdr3_aa: CASSEARAVETQYF
d_call: NA
clone_size: NA
v_call: TRBV2
j_call: TRBJ2-5

cdr3_nt: TGCGCCAGCAGCGGCGGGGGGCAGCAGGAGACCCAGTACTTC
cdr3_aa: CASSGGGQQETQYF
d_call: TRBD2
clone_size: NA
v_call: TRBV5-1
j_call: TRBJ2-5

cdr3_nt: TGCAGTGTTCGGGTGAACACTGAAGCTTTCTTT
cdr3_aa: CSVRVNTEAFF
d_call: NA
clone_size: NA
v_call: TRBV20-1
j_call: TRBJ1-1

cdr3_nt: TGTGCCAGCAGCTCCTCAGCGGGAACCTACAATGAGCAGTTCTTC
cdr3_aa: CASSSSAGTYNEQFF
d_call: TRBD2
clone_size: NA
v_call: TRBV7-3
j_call: TRBJ2-1

cdr3_nt: TGTGCCAGCAGCCGGGGCGACAGGGATGGGACAGATACGCAGTATTTT
cdr3_aa: CASSRGDRDGTDTQYF
d_call: TRBD1
clone_size: NA
v_call: TRBV7-3
j_call: TRBJ2-3

cdr3_nt: TGTGCCAGCGTGGATGGGCAGCAGCCCCAGCATTTT
cdr3_aa: CASVDGQQPQHF
d_call: NA
clone_size: few
v_call: TRBV6-5
j_call: TRBJ1-5

cdr3_nt: TGTGCCAGCGGGTCCGGGACTAGACGCACCGGGGAGCTGTTTTTT
cdr3_aa: CASGSGTRRTGELFF
d_call: TRBD2
clone_size: NA
v_call: TRBV6-5
j_call: TRBJ2-2

cdr3_nt: TGTGCCAGTAGTAGAACTAGCGGGGTTCTGGAGACCCAGTACTTC
cdr3_aa: CASSRTSGVLETQYF
d_call: TRBD2
clone_size: NA
v_call: TRBV19
j_call: TRBJ2-5

cdr3_nt: TGTGCCAGCTCACCCAGGGAGGGGACCCAGTACTTC
cdr3_aa: CASSPREGTQYF
d_call: TRBD2
clone_size: NA
v_call: TRBV18
j_call: TRBJ2-5

cdr3_nt: TGTGCCAGCAGCATACAAGGACTATCTGGAAACACCATATATTTT
cdr3_aa: CASSIQGLSGNTIYF
d_call: NA
clone_size: NA
v_call: TRBV5-6
j_call: TRBJ1-3

cdr3_nt: TGTGCCAGCAGCCTCAGGGGGTGGTACGAGCAGTACTTC
cdr3_aa: CASSLRGWYEQYF
d_call: TRBD1
clone_size: once
v_call: TRBV6-2/TRBV6-3
j_call: TRBJ2-7

cdr3_nt: TGTGCCAGCAGACGGCCTAGCGTTCCCGGGGAGCTGTTTTTT
cdr3_aa: CASRRPSVPGELFF
d_call: NA
clone_size: NA
v_call: TRBV2
j_call: TRBJ2-2

cdr3_nt: TGTGCCTGGAGTGTTGATCCTCCGGGACTAGTTATCCATGAGCAGTTCTTC
cdr3_aa: CAWSVDPPGLVIHEQFF
d_call: TRBD2
clone_size: NA
v_call: TRBV30
j_call: TRBJ2-1

cdr3_nt: TGTGCCAGCAGCCGAACTAGCGGGGCATCTAGTACGCAGTATTTT
cdr3_aa: CASSRTSGASSTQYF
d_call: TRBD2
clone_size: NA
v_call: TRBV6-5
j_call: TRBJ2-3

cdr3_nt: TGTGCCAGCAGCCAAGCTGGGTTGGGACAGGGGTCCTACGAGCAGTACTTC
cdr3_aa: CASSQAGLGQGSYEQYF
d_call: TRBD1
clone_size: NA
v_call: TRBV4-2
j_call: TRBJ2-7

cdr3_nt: TGTGCCAGCAGTTTCGGACAGAACTATAATTCACCCCTCCACTTT
cdr3_aa: CASSFGQNYNSPLHF
d_call: NA
clone_size: NA
v_call: TRBV27
j_call: TRBJ1-6

cdr3_nt: TGTGCCAGCAGCCAGCGGGGCATTGAGGGGACCCAGTACTTC
cdr3_aa: CASSQRGIEGTQYF
d_call: NA
clone_size: NA
v_call: TRBV3-1/TRBV3-2
j_call: TRBJ2-5

cdr3_nt: TGCAGCGTTGAAGATCGCCAGGGGAAAGGAAACACCATATATTTT
cdr3_aa: CSVEDRQGKGNTIYF
d_call: NA
clone_size: once
v_call: TRBV29-1
j_call: TRBJ1-3

cdr3_nt: TGTGCCAGCGGCCGCGGGGGGAACACCGGGGAGCTGTTTTTT
cdr3_aa: CASGRGGNTGELFF
d_call: TRBD2
clone_size: few
v_call: TRBV2
j_call: TRBJ2-2

cdr3_nt: TGTGCCAGTAGTATACCTGGGAGGGATGAGCAGTTCTTC
cdr3_aa: CASSIPGRDEQFF
d_call: TRBD2
clone_size: NA
v_call: TRBV19
j_call: TRBJ2-1

cdr3_nt: TGCGCCAGCAGCTTGACGGGGTCCCCGGTTGACTACACCTTC
cdr3_aa: CASSLTGSPVDYTF
d_call: NA
clone_size: NA
v_call: TRBV5-1
j_call: TRBJ1-2

cdr3_nt: TGTGCCAGCTCACCCGACCGGGGTGGGACGCAGTATTTT
cdr3_aa: CASSPDRGGTQYF
d_call: NA
clone_size: NA
v_call: TRBV18
j_call: TRBJ2-3

cdr3_nt: TGTGCCAGCAGCTTGGCCGGCAGGGGAGAGACCCAGTACTTC
cdr3_aa: CASSLAGRGETQYF
d_call: NA
clone_size: NA
v_call: TRBV5-4
j_call: TRBJ2-5

cdr3_nt: TGTGCCAGCAGCCGCGCTAGCGGGGGGACGTACAATGAGCAGTTCTTC
cdr3_aa: CASSRASGGTYNEQFF
d_call: TRBD2
clone_size: few
v_call: TRBV11-1
j_call: TRBJ2-1